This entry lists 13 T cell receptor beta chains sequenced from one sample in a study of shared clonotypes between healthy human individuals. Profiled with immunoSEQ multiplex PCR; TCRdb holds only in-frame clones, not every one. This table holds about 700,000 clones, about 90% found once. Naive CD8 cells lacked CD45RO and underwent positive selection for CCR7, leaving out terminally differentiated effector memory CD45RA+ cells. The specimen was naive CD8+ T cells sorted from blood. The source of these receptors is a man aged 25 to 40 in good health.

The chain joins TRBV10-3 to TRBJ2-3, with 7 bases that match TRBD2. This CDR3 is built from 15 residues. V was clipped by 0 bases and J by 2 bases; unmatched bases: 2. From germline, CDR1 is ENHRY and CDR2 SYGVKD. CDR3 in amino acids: CAISESAGDTDTQYF. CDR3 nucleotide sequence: TGTGCCATCAGTGAGTCCGCGGGAGACACAGATACGCAGTATTTT.

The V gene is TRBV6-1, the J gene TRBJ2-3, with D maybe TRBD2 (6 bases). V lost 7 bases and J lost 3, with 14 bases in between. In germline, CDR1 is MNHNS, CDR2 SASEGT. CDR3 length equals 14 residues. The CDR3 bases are TGTGCCAGCACCTGGGAGGTTCAAACAGATACGCAGTATTTT. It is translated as CASTWEVQTDTQYF.

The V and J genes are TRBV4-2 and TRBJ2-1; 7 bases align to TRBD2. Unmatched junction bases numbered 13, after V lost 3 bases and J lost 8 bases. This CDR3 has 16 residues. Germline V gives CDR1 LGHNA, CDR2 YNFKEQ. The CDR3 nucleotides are TGTGCCAGCAGCCAGATTCCCGGGACTACCCTCGATGAGCAGTTCTTC. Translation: CASSQIPGTTLDEQFF.

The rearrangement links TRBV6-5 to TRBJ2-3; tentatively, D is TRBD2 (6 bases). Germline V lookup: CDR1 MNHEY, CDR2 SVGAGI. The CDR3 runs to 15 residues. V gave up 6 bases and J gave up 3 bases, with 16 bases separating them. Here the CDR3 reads CASSRGGTRTDTQYF. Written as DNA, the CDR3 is TGTGCCAGCAGCCGCGGAGGGACGCGGACAGATACGCAGTATTTT.

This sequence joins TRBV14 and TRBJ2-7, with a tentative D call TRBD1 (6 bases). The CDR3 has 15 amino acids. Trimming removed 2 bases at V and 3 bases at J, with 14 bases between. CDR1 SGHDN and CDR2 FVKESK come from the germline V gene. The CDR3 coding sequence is TGTGCCAGCAGCCAACTGGGACGGACAGTCTACGAGCAGTACTTC. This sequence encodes CASSQLGRTVYEQYF.

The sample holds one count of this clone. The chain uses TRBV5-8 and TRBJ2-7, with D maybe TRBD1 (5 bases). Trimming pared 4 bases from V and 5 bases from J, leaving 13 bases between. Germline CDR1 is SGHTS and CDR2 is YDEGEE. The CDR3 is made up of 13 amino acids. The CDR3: CASSIARANEQYF. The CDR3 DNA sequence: TGTGCCAGCAGCATCGCCAGGGCAAACGAGCAGTACTTC.

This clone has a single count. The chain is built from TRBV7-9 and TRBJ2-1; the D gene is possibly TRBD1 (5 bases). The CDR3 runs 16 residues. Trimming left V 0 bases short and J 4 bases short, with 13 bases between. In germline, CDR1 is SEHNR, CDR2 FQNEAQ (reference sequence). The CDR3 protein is CASSLAGALSYNEQFF. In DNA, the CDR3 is TGTGCCAGCAGCTTAGCAGGGGCCCTGTCATACAATGAGCAGTTCTTC.

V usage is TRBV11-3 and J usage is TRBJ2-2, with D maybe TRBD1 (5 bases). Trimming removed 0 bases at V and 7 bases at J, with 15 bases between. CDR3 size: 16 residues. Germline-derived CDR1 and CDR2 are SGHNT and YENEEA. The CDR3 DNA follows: TGTGCCAGCAGCTTAGAGCAGGGTAGAATTGGCGGGGAGCTGTTTTTT. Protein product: CASSLEQGRIGGELFF. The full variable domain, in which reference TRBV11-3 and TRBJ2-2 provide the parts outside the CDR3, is EAGVVQSPRYKIIEKKQPVAFWCNPISGHNTLYWYLQNLGQGPELLIRYENEEAVDDSQLPKDRFSAERLKGVDSTLKIQPAELGDSAVYLCASSLEQGRIGGELFFGEGSRLTVL.

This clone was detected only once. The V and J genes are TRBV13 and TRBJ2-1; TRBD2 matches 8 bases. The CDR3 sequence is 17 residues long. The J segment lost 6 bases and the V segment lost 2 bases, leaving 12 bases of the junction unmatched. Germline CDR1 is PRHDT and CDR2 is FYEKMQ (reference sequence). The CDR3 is CASSLLHVTSGRNEQFF. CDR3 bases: TGTGCCAGCAGCTTACTCCACGTAACTAGCGGACGCAATGAGCAGTTCTTC.

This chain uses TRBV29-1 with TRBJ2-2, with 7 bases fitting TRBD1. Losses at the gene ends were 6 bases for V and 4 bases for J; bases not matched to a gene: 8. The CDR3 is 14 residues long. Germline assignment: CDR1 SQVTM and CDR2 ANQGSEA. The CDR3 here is CSVGDSPSTGELFF. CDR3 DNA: TGCAGCGTCGGGGACAGTCCTTCCACCGGGGAGCTGTTTTTT.

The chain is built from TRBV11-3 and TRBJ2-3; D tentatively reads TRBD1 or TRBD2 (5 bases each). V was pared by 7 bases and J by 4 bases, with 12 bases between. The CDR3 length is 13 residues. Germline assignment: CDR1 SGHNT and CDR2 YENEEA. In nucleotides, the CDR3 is TGTGCCAGCAAAGGCAGGGAGTCAGATACGCAGTATTTT. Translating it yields CASKGRESDTQYF.

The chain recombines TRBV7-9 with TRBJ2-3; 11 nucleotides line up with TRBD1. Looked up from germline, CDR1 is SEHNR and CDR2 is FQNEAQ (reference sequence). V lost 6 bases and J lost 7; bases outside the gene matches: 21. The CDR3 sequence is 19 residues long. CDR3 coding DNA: TGTGCCAGCAGTCAAACCACATCTAGCCGGGACAGGGGGTTTCATACGCAGTATTTT. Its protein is CASSQTTSSRDRGFHTQYF.

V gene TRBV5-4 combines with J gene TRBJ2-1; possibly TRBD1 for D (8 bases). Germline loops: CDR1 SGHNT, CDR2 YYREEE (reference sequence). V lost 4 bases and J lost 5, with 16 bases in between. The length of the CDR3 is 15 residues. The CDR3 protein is CASSPGGQVDNEQFF. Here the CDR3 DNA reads TGTGCCAGCAGCCCGGGGGGACAGGTGGACAATGAGCAGTTCTTC.